The T cell receptor beta chain described here comes from a study of T cells in Graves' hyperthyroidism and ophthalmopathy. Germline V CDR1 and CDR2: DFQATT, SNEGSKA (reference sequence). V was cut by 7 bases and J by 0 bases, with 16 bases left in between. The CDR3 has 14 residues. The definition of stable Graves' hyperthyroidism was no ophthalmopathy progression within 18 months. Amplified TCR beta CDR3 regions derived from RNA transcripts. HTBI primers were the set used in a first-round RT-PCR of the TCR CDR3. TCRdb ran MiXCR on the multiplex PCR reads and lists one entry per CDR3 protein. The sample shows 300,000 to 350,000 distinct CDR3 sequences, approximately 17% of them seen only once. Many counts were recorded for this clonotype.

The chain combines TRBV20-1 with TRBJ2-7; D possibly matches TRBD1 or TRBD2 (5 bases each). The receptor was derived from a young man with Graves' hyperthyroidism. Sequencing used blood. CDR3 coding DNA: TGCAGTGGGGGGAGATTTCCGAGCTCCTACGAGCAGTACTTC. Amino acids: CSGGRFPSSYEQYF.